The 6 T cell receptor beta chains reported below all come from one sample, sequenced in a study of blood T cell repertoires in COVID-19. Profiling relied on immunoSEQ multiplex PCR, and the TCRdb table lists in-frame clones only, not all of them. The data contain approximately 220,000 clones, about 88% of them seen just once; the ten biggest clones take up more than 2.5%. The sample consisted of PBMCs or T cells enriched from blood (not recorded which). The source of these receptors is a woman aged 25 to 39 who had recovered from COVID-19.

This sequence joins TRBV12-3 or TRBV12-4 and TRBJ1-1, with no clear D. V was cut by 7 bases and J by 1 base, with 10 bases left in between. This CDR3 region has 13 residues. CDR3 sequence: CASKGGGNTEAFF. The CDR3 DNA reads as TGTGCCAGCAAGGGAGGAGGGAACACTGAAGCTTTCTTT.

The V and J genes are TRBV25-1 and TRBJ1-2; D unresolved. The CDR3 runs 13 residues. Trimming took off 1 base at V and 8 bases at J, with 11 bases between the two ends. CDR1 and CDR2 (germline): MGHDK, SYGVNS. The CDR3 nucleotides read TGTGCCAGCAGTGAATTCGCCCAGAGGGGCTACACCTTC. Translation: CASSEFAQRGYTF.

The rearrangement uses TRBV7-8 and TRBJ2-3; 7 bases map to TRBD1. The CDR3 has 14 residues. Germline V CDR1 and CDR2: SGHVS, FQNEAQ. Losses at the gene ends were 5 bases for V and 4 bases for J; bases not matched to a gene: 6. CDR3 sequence: CASSPDRASDTQYF. The CDR3 nucleotides read TGTGCCAGCAGCCCAGACAGGGCGTCAGATACGCAGTATTTT.

The genes are TRBV7-9 and TRBJ2-7; tentative D call: TRBD1 (6 bases). Germline loops: CDR1 SEHNR, CDR2 FQNEAQ (reference sequence). V gave up 1 base and J gave up 0 bases, with 10 bases separating them. The CDR3 is made up of 15 amino acids. CDR3 residues: CASSLGQGYSYEQYF. The CDR3 DNA is TGTGCCAGCAGCTTAGGCCAGGGGTACTCCTACGAGCAGTACTTC. The whole variable domain, filled in from reference TRBV7-9 and TRBJ2-7, reads DTGVSQNPRHKITKRGQNVTFRCDPISEHNRLYWYRQTLGQGPEFLTYFQNEAQLEKSRLLSDRFSAERPKGSFSTLEIQRTEQGDSAMYLCASSLGQGYSYEQYFGPGTRLTVT.

The chain couples TRBV7-8 to TRBJ1-5; TRBD1 agrees at 9 bases. Germline trimming cut 3 bases from V and 9 bases from J; bases unmatched to any gene: 9. CDR1 SGHVS and CDR2 FQNEAQ come from the germline V gene. The CDR3 is 15 amino acids. The chain's CDR3 is CASSLMGTGNRPQHF. The CDR3, as DNA: TGTGCCAGCAGCTTGATGGGGACAGGGAACCGGCCCCAGCATTTT.

The chain joins TRBV7-9 to TRBJ1-2; 9 bases line up with TRBD1. V shed 4 bases, J shed 0 bases, and the junction held 3 bases outside the gene matches. The CDR3 has 15 amino acids. Germline loops: CDR1 SEHNR, CDR2 FQNEAQ (reference sequence). The CDR3 nucleotides are TGTGCCAGCAGCTACGGACAGGGGCCTAACTATGGCTACACCTTC. Translating gives CASSYGQGPNYGYTF.